This T cell receptor beta chain is from a study of T cell changes during pregnancy in multiple sclerosis. Germline CDR1 is SEHNR and CDR2 is FQNEAQ (reference sequence). CDR3 length equals 12 residues. V lost 5 bases, J lost 0 bases, and 2 bases lay in between. Profiled with immunoSEQ multiplex PCR; TCRdb holds only in-frame clones, not every one. Among fewer than 40,000 clones listed, over 75% were seen once. Here the sequenced sample was CD8+ T cells from peripheral blood mononuclear cells, taken in the first trimester of pregnancy. The chain has TRBV7-9 and TRBJ1-5; D is undetermined. This TCR derives from a female donor with multiple sclerosis, enrolled in a pregnancy study. CDR3 loop: CASSRSNQPQHF. CDR3 DNA: TGTGCCAGCAGCCGTAGCAATCAGCCCCAGCATTTT.